One sample yielded the 10 T cell receptor beta chains listed below, sequenced in a study of blood T cell repertoires in COVID-19. Produced via immunoSEQ multiplex PCR; TCRdb's table is partial and in-frame only. The top ten hold 2.7% of the sample, which has around 200,000 clones, around 86% seen once. The sequencing sample was made of peripheral blood. Source of these receptors: a man aged 35 to 55 with active or convalescent COVID-19.

Written as DNA, the CDR3 is TGTGCCAGCAGCCCACGGACAGGCGCATACGAGCAGTACTTC. Its protein is CASSPRTGAYEQYF. The rearrangement uses TRBV7-9 and TRBJ2-7; the match to TRBD1 covers 7 bases. The germline V gene has CDR1 SEHNR and CDR2 FQNEAQ (reference sequence). The CDR3 is 14 residues long. After removal of 5 bases from V and 4 bases from J, the junction contained 8 bases not matched to a gene.

V is TRBV28 and J is TRBJ2-5; TRBD1 might be the D (6 bases). The CDR3 spans 14 residues. CDR1 is MDHEN and CDR2 is SYDVKM in the germline V gene. V lost 2 bases to trimming and J lost 0 bases, with 7 bases between them. CDR3 sequence: CASSLQGNQETQYF. The DNA for the CDR3 is TGTGCCAGCAGTTTACAGGGGAACCAAGAGACCCAGTACTTC.

V is TRBV28 and J is TRBJ2-3, with D possibly matching TRBD2 (7 bases). CDR1 and CDR2 from the germline V gene are MDHEN and SYDVKM. The length of the CDR3 is 16 residues. Trimming removed 5 bases from V and 2 bases from J, with 17 bases in between. CDR3 amino acids: CASSPADAGATDTQYF. The CDR3, as DNA: TGTGCCAGCAGTCCCGCGGACGCGGGGGCCACAGATACGCAGTATTTT.

This CDR3 is CASSPTGIYNSPLHF. CDR3 in DNA: TGCGCCAGCAGCCCTACAGGGATCTATAATTCACCCCTCCACTTT. The genes are TRBV4-3 and TRBJ1-6; a weak D match, TRBD1 (6 bases). The CDR3 runs to 15 residues. From germline, CDR1 is LGHNA and CDR2 YSLEER. Trimming cost V 4 bases and J 3 bases, with 10 bases left between them.

The chain combines TRBV7-9 with TRBJ1-6; 8 bases fit TRBD1. Trimming cost V 5 bases and J 10 bases; bases outside gene matches: 7. CDR1 is SEHNR and CDR2 is FQNEAQ in the germline V gene (reference sequence). CDR3 length equals 14 residues. For the CDR3, the DNA is TGTGCCAGCAGCGCCGACAGGGGATCATCACCCCTCCACTTT. The encoded protein is CASSADRGSSPLHF. Supplemented by reference TRBV7-9 and TRBJ1-6, the full variable domain reads DTGVSQNPRHKITKRGQNVTFRCDPISEHNRLYWYRQTLGQGPEFLTYFQNEAQLEKSRLLSDRFSAERPKGSFSTLEIQRTEQGDSAMYLCASSADRGSSPLHFGNGTRLTVT.

V usage is TRBV6-1 and J usage is TRBJ1-6; D perhaps matches TRBD1 (5 bases). Germline V gives CDR1 MNHNS, CDR2 SASEGT. V lost 2 bases to trimming and J lost 10 bases, with 12 bases between them. The CDR3 runs 14 residues. Here the CDR3 reads CASSELAGVSPLHF. CDR3 DNA sequence: TGTGCCAGCAGTGAATTGGCGGGGGTCTCACCCCTCCACTTT.

This clone was observed a single time. The rearrangement links TRBV7-8 to TRBJ1-5; D is possibly TRBD1 (5 bases). Germline V gene data show CDR1 as SGHVS and CDR2 as FQNEAQ. CDR3 length equals 15 residues. Between the trimmed V and J ends, which lost 5 bases and 2 bases, there was a span of 13 bases. DNA of the CDR3: TGTGCCAGCAGCCCAAACCGACAGCGCAATCAGCCCCAGCATTTT. This gives the protein CASSPNRQRNQPQHF.

CDR3 DNA: TGCGCCAGCAGCCCATCGGACAGGGACACAGATACGCAGTATTTT. It specifies CASSPSDRDTDTQYF. The rearrangement joins TRBV5-1 to TRBJ2-3; 8 bases are a match to TRBD1. This CDR3 contains 15 residues. Germline V gene sequence: CDR1 SGHRS, CDR2 YFSETQ. The J segment lost 2 bases and the V segment lost 4 bases, leaving 6 bases of the junction unmatched. Full variable domain (remainder filled in from reference TRBV5-1 and TRBJ2-3): KAGVTQTPRYLIKTRGQQVTLSCSPISGHRSVSWYQQTPGQGLQFLFEYFSETQRNKGNFPGRFSGRQFSNSRSEMNVSTLELGDSALYLCASSPSDRDTDTQYFGPGTRLTVL.

The chain couples TRBV28 to TRBJ2-1, with no clear D. From germline, CDR1 is MDHEN and CDR2 SYDVKM. V was clipped by 6 bases and J by 7 bases, with 10 bases between them. The CDR3 runs to 12 residues. Here the CDR3 DNA reads TGTGCCAGCAGAGAACCAGGAAATGAGCAGTTCTTC. Its protein product is CASREPGNEQFF.

The chain couples TRBV28 to TRBJ1-1, with D uncertain. This CDR3 is built from 12 residues. Germline V lookup: CDR1 MDHEN, CDR2 SYDVKM. Deletions cut 3 bases from V and 8 bases from J, with 10 bases between. CDR3 residues: CASSLIRAEAFF. The CDR3 nucleotides read TGTGCCAGCAGTTTGATTAGAGCCGAAGCTTTCTTT.